The sequence of this T cell receptor (beta chain) was determined in a study of CD8 T cells in ankylosing spondylitis. The study's findings and limits: Ankylosing spondylitis blood appeared to be characterized by a TCR beta motif of eight highly homologous variants. Matched ankylosing spondylitis synovial fluid reportedly showed significant enrichment of disease-linked clones.

This clonotype was seen repeatedly, ten times or more. Its target is not known. From germline, CDR1 is SQVTM and CDR2 ANQGSEA. Trimming took 7 bases from V and 1 from J, leaving 19 bases between them. This CDR3 region has 15 residues. Making the TCR beta libraries involved quantitative 5'-RACE with molecular barcodes. TCRdb re-called the 5' RACE reads through MiXCR, storing one row per CDR3 protein. The profile shows 200,000 to 250,000 distinct CDR3 sequences, roughly 24% of them singletons. The rearrangement links TRBV29-1 to TRBJ2-5; D call uncertain. This TCR was recovered from a male donor with ankylosing spondylitis or in good health (not recorded which). The material sequenced was blood, either unsorted or a sorted T cell fraction (not recorded which). The DNA for the CDR3 is TGCAGCGGCCGGCCTACCGGCGGTAGCCAAGAGACCCAGTACTTC. This codes for CSGRPTGGSQETQYF. Complete variable domain (other parts from reference TRBV29-1 and TRBJ2-5): SAVISQKPSRDICQRGTSLTIQCQVDSQVTMMFWYRQQPGQSLTLIATANQGSEATYESGFVIDKFPISRPNLTFSTLTVSNMSPEDSSIYLCSGRPTGGSQETQYFGPGTRLLVL.